Shown below are 13 T cell receptor beta chains from a single sample sequenced in a study of T cell changes during pregnancy in multiple sclerosis. Clones were read by immunoSEQ multiplex PCR, and TCRdb kept only the in-frame ones, dropping some. The sample lists about 55,000 clones, approximately 94% occurring once. Sequenced material: CD8+ T cells from peripheral blood mononuclear cells, taken after pregnancy. The origin of the receptors is a female donor with multiple sclerosis, enrolled in a pregnancy study.

The V call is TRBV15, the J call TRBJ2-3, with TRBD2 identical over 12 bases. V trimming: 0 bases; J trimming: 2 bases; junction bases outside the gene matches: 12. Germline lookup yields CDR1 LNHNV and CDR2 YYDKDF (reference sequence). The CDR3 runs 20 residues. The DNA for the CDR3 is TGTGCCACCAGCAGAGATCAAACCCCCACTAGCGGGAGGCTCACAGATACGCAGTATTTT. It codes for CATSRDQTPTSGRLTDTQYF.

Here the CDR3 DNA reads TGTGCCAGCTCACAACAGGGCCCAACTAATGAAAAACTGTTTTTT. Translating it yields CASSQQGPTNEKLFF. The V and J genes are TRBV18 and TRBJ1-4, with D tentatively TRBD1 (6 bases). The CDR3 is made up of 15 amino acids. Trimming removed 4 bases from V and 0 bases from J, with 9 bases in between. The germline CDR1 and CDR2 sequences are KGHSH and LQKENI.

This clone was found once. J is TRBJ1-1 and V is TRBV27; D is ambiguous. Per germline, CDR1 MNHEY and CDR2 SMNVEV (reference sequence). Trimming shortened V by 3 bases and J by 0 bases, and 11 bases separated the two germline ends. The CDR3 totals 15 residues. CDR3 coding DNA: TGTGCCAGCAGTTTCTCTCGGGGATTGAACACTGAAGCTTTCTTT. Its translation is CASSFSRGLNTEAFF.

V usage is TRBV2 and J usage is TRBJ1-1; no reliable D call. This CDR3 has 16 residues. The V gene lost 1 base and the J gene lost 1 base, with 13 bases spanning the gap. Germline CDR1 reads SNHLY; CDR2 reads FYNNEI. The chain's CDR3 is CASSEDYAGPNTEAFF. The CDR3 DNA is TGTGCCAGCAGTGAAGATTACGCAGGCCCGAACACTGAAGCTTTCTTT.

The rearrangement uses TRBV5-6 and TRBJ2-1; D gene unclear. The germline V gene encodes CDR1 SGHDT and CDR2 YYEEEE. This CDR3 is built from 12 residues. The ends were cut back, 1 base at V and 5 bases at J, with 4 bases in the middle. CDR3 nucleotides: TGTGCCAGCAGCTTGATAAACAATGAGCAGTTCTTC. This gives the protein CASSLINNEQFF.

The rearrangement links TRBV4-1 to TRBJ2-7; D may be TRBD1 (5 bases). Germline V gene lookup returns CDR1 MGHRA and CDR2 YSYEKL. The CDR3 has 13 amino acids. Between the trimmed V and J ends, which lost 2 bases and 4 bases, there was a span of 9 bases. The CDR3 region is CASSQIAGYEQYF. The CDR3 bases are TGCGCCAGCAGCCAAATAGCAGGGTACGAGCAGTACTTC.

The chain carries TRBV7-9 and TRBJ1-5; D is unresolved. The CDR3 contains 13 residues. CDR1 and CDR2 (germline): SEHNR, FQNEAQ (reference sequence). Deletions cut 3 bases from V and 3 bases from J, with 6 bases between. Here the CDR3 DNA reads TGTGCCAGCAGCTTGTCCCTCAATCAGCCCCAGCATTTT. As protein: CASSLSLNQPQHF.

This chain joins TRBV7-3 and TRBJ2-7, with 8 bases identical to TRBD1. The length of the CDR3 is 13 residues. The trim removed 4 bases at V and 5 bases at J, leaving 4 bases unmatched. The germline gives CDR1 SGHTA, CDR2 FQGTGA. The CDR3 DNA sequence: TGTGCCAGCAGCTATGACAGGGGAGACGAGCAGTACTTC. Protein: CASSYDRGDEQYF.

This clone was detected once. The chain carries TRBV5-1 and TRBJ2-7; D is unclear. Per germline, CDR1 SGHRS and CDR2 YFSETQ. The CDR3 spans 14 residues. The germline V and J ends were trimmed by 0 bases and 3 bases, with 10 bases remaining between them. The CDR3 protein is CASSLAAVGYEQYF. CDR3 coding DNA: TGCGCCAGCAGCTTGGCCGCGGTCGGCTACGAGCAGTACTTC.

This sequence joins TRBV5-1 and TRBJ2-1, with 10 bases lining up with TRBD1. Germline CDR1 SGHRS, CDR2 YFSETQ. Trimming cost V 3 bases and J 7 bases; bases outside gene matches: 4. The CDR3 is 14 residues long. The chain's CDR3 is CASSWTGGWNEQFF. CDR3 nucleotides: TGCGCCAGCAGCTGGACAGGGGGTTGGAATGAGCAGTTCTTC.

The chain joins TRBV29-1 to TRBJ2-7; D is unclear. CDR1 and CDR2 from the germline V gene are SQVTM and ANQGSEA. This CDR3 comprises 13 residues. Trimming took 4 bases from V and 3 from J, leaving 13 bases between them. The CDR3 reads CSVAERLNYEQYF. DNA of the CDR3: TGCAGCGTTGCGGAGCGCCTGAACTACGAGCAGTACTTC.

V is TRBV10-2 and J is TRBJ2-1; possible D gene TRBD2, 5 bases. Germline V gene lookup returns CDR1 WSHSY and CDR2 SAAADI. V was cut by 0 bases and J by 10 bases, with 22 bases left in between. This CDR3 contains 17 residues. The CDR3 nucleotides are TGCGCCAGCAGTGAGTCGGGGATATCTATATCATCGGGGGAGCAGTTCTTC. Its translation is CASSESGISISSGEQFF.

J is TRBJ1-2 and V is TRBV5-1, with a possible D match to TRBD1 (6 bases). Trimming pared 2 bases from V and 5 bases from J, leaving 10 bases between. The CDR3 sequence is 13 residues long. CDR1 is SGHRS, CDR2 YFSETQ, per germline. The CDR3 sequence: CASSFSGEYGYTF. CDR3 in DNA: TGCGCCAGCAGCTTCTCAGGGGAGTATGGCTACACCTTC. Together with reference TRBV5-1 and TRBJ1-2, the CDR3 gives the full variable domain: KAGVTQTPRYLIKTRGQQVTLSCSPISGHRSVSWYQQTPGQGLQFLFEYFSETQRNKGNFPGRFSGRQFSNSRSEMNVSTLELGDSALYLCASSFSGEYGYTFGSGTRLTVV.